The T cell receptor (beta chain) described here comes from a study of lymphopenia after photon versus proton radiotherapy. Overall study findings and caveats: Oligoclonal CD8+ Temra expansion after nadir drove photon patients' diversity drop. Post-nadir TCR diversity decline inversely tracked overall survival among those who died. Relative stability marked proton patients; photon patients lost diversity and naive cells. Better survival with proton therapy was suggested as possible, not demonstrated.

Assay: immunoSEQ multiplex PCR; the TCRdb copy retains only in-frame clones and omits some. The table shows just over 25,000 clones, with more than 70% occurring only once. Points on this clone: Its specificity is not known.

Losses at the gene ends were 4 bases for V and 5 bases for J; bases not matched to a gene: 7. The CDR3 consists of 14 residues. CDR1 and CDR2 (germline): SGHDN, FVKESK. This TCR came from a man between 25 and 39 years old with gastric cancer. Sequences were derived from peripheral blood, sampled from a patient treated with photon-based radiotherapy. The J gene is TRBJ2-7, the V gene TRBV14; 8 bases agree with TRBD1. The CDR3 region has the DNA TGTGCCAGCAGCCTCAGGGGGCGCGACCACGAGCAGTACTTC. Translating it yields CASSLRGRDHEQYF. Variable domain in full (rest from reference TRBV14 and TRBJ2-7): EAGVTQFPSHSVIEKGQTVTLRCDPISGHDNLYWYRRVMGKEIKFLLHFVKESKQDESGMPNNRFLAERTGGTYSTLKVQPAELEDSGVYFCASSLRGRDHEQYFGPGTRLTVT.